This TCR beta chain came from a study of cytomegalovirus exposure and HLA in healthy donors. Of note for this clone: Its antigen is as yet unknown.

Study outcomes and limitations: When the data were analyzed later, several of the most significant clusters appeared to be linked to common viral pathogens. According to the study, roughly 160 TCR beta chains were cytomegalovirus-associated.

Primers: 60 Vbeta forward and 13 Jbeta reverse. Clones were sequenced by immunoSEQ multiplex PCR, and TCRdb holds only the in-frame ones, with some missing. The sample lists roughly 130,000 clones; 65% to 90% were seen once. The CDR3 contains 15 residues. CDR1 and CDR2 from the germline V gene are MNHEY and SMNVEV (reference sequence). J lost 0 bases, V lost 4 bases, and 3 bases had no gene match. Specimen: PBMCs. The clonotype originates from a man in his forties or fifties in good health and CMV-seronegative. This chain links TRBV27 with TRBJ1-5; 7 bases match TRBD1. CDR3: CASSSDRLSNQPQHF. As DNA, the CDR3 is TGTGCCAGCAGTTCGGACAGGCTTAGCAATCAGCCCCAGCATTTT.